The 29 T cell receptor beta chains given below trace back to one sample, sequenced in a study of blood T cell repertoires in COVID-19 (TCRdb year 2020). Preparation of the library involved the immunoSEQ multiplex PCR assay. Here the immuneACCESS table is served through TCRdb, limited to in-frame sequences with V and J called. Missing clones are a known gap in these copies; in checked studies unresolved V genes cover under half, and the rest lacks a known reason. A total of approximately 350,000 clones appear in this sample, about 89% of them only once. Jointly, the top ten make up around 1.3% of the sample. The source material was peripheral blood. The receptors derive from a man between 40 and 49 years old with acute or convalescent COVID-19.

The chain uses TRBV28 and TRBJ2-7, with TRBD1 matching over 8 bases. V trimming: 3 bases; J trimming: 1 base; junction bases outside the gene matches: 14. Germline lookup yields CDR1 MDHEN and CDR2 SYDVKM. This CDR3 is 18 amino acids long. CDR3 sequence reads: CASSFNWPPGQASYEQYF. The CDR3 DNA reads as TGTGCCAGCAGTTTTAATTGGCCCCCGGGACAGGCATCCTACGAGCAGTACTTC.

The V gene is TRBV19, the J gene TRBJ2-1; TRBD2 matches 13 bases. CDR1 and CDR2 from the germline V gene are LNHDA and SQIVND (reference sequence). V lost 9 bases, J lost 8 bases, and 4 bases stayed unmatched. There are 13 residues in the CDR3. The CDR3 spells CASRTSGSDEQFF. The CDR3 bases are TGTGCCAGCAGGACTAGCGGGAGCGATGAGCAGTTCTTC.

DNA of the CDR3: TGCGCCAGCAGCCAAGGGCCCACTGTGAGCGGGGGTTCCTACGAGCAGTACTTC. Its protein product is CASSQGPTVSGGSYEQYF. The V call is TRBV4-3, the J call TRBJ2-7, with 8 bases aligning to TRBD2. This CDR3 has 18 amino acids. J lost 1 base, V lost 1 base, and 12 bases had no gene match. CDR1 and CDR2 (germline): LGHNA, YSLEER.

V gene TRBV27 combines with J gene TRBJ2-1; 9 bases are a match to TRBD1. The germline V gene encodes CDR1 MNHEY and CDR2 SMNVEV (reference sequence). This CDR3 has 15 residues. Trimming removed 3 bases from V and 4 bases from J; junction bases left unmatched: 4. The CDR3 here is CASSFRDREYNEQFF. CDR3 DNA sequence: TGTGCCAGCAGTTTCCGGGACAGGGAGTACAATGAGCAGTTCTTC.

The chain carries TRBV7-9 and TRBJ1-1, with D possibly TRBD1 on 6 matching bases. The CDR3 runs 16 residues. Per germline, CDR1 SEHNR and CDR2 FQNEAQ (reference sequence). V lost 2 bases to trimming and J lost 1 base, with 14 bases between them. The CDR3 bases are TGTGCCAGCAGCTTACAGACACAGGGACCGAACACTGAAGCTTTCTTT. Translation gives CASSLQTQGPNTEAFF.

CDR3 DNA: TGTGCCAGCAGCGAGGGCTTCGGAGACAGGAGAACCTACGAGCAGTACTTC. It specifies CASSEGFGDRRTYEQYF. The chain has TRBV5-6 and TRBJ2-7; TRBD1 is a possible D gene (6 bases). The germline gives CDR1 SGHDT, CDR2 YYEEEE. The CDR3 has 17 residues. V lost 4 bases and J lost 2, with 22 bases in between. The whole variable domain, filled in from reference TRBV5-6 and TRBJ2-7, reads DAGVTQSPTHLIKTRGQQVTLRCSPKSGHDTVSWYQQALGQGPQFIFQYYEEEERQRGNFPDRFSGHQFPNYSSELNVNALLLGDSALYLCASSEGFGDRRTYEQYFGPGTRLTVT.

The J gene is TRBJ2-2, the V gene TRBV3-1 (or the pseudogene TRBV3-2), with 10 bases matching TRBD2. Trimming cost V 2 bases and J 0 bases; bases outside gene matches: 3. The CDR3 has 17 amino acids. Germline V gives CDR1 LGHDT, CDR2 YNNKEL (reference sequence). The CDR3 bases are TGTGCCAGCAGCCAACAACTAGCGGGACCGAACACCGGGGAGCTGTTTTTT. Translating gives CASSQQLAGPNTGELFF.

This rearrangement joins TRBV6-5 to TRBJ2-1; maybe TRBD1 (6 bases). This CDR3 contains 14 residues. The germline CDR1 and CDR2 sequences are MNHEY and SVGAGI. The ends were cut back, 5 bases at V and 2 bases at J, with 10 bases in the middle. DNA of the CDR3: TGTGCCAGCAGTCTGGACAGTACCTACAATGAGCAGTTCTTC. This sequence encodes CASSLDSTYNEQFF.

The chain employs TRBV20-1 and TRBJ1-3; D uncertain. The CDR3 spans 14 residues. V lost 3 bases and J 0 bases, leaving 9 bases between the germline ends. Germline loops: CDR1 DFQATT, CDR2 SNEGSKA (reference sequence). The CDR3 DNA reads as TGCAGTGCTAGTAATCCCAGCTCTGGAAACACCATATATTTT. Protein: CSASNPSSGNTIYF.

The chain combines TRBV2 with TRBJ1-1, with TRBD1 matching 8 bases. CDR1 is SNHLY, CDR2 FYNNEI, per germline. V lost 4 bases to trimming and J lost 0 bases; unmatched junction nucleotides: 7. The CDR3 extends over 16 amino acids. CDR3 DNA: TGTGCCAGCAGTGTGGTACAGGGGGTAATGAACACTGAAGCTTTCTTT. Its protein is CASSVVQGVMNTEAFF.

CDR3 in DNA: TGTGCCAGCAGCTTTTCTCAGAACTCTGGAAACACCATATATTTT. Its protein is CASSFSQNSGNTIYF. The chain combines TRBV7-9 with TRBJ1-3; no reliable D call. Deletions cut 3 bases from V and 0 bases from J, with 9 bases between. The CDR3 is 15 residues long. The germline V gene encodes CDR1 SEHNR and CDR2 FQNEAQ (reference sequence). Variable domain in full (rest from reference TRBV7-9 and TRBJ1-3): DTGVSQNPRHKITKRGQNVTFRCDPISEHNRLYWYRQTLGQGPEFLTYFQNEAQLEKSRLLSDRFSAERPKGSFSTLEIQRTEQGDSAMYLCASSFSQNSGNTIYFGEGSWLTVV.

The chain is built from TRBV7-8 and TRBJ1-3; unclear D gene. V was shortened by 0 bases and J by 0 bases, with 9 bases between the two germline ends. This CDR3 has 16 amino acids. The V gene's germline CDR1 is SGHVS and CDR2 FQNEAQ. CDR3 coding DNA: TGTGCCAGCAGCTTAGCTTGGCAGAACTCTGGAAACACCATATATTTT. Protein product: CASSLAWQNSGNTIYF.

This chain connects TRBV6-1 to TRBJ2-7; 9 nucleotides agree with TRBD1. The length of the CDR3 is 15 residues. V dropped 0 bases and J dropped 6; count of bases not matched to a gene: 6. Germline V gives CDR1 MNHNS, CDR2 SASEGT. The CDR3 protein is CASSEAGTGSVEQYF. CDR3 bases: TGTGCCAGCAGTGAAGCCGGGACAGGGTCTGTCGAGCAGTACTTC.

The CDR3 sequence: CASSSRTGDITEAFF. The CDR3 DNA reads TGTGCCAGCAGCTCCCGGACAGGGGATATCACTGAAGCTTTCTTT. This sequence joins TRBV7-8 and TRBJ1-1, with 9 nucleotides matching TRBD1. Trimming cost V 4 bases and J 4 bases; bases outside gene matches: 7. CDR3 length equals 15 residues. Germline V CDR1 and CDR2: SGHVS, FQNEAQ.

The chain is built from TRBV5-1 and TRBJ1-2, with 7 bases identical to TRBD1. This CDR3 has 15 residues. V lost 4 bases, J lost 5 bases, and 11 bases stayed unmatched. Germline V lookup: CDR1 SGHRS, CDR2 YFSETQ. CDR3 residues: CASSPSTGQAYGYTF. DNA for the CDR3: TGCGCCAGCAGCCCATCGACAGGACAGGCATATGGCTACACCTTC.

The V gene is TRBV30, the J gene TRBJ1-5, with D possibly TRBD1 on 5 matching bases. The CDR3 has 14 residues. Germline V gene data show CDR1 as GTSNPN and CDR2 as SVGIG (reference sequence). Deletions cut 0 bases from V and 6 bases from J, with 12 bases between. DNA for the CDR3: TGTGCCTGGAGTGTCTCCAGGGTGGTTCAGCCCCAGCATTTT. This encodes CAWSVSRVVQPQHF.

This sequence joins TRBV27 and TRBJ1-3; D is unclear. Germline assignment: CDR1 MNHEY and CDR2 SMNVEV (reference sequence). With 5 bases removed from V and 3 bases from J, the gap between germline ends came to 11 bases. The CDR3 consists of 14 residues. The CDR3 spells CASSPLADGNTIYF. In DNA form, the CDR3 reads TGTGCCAGCAGTCCGCTCGCGGATGGAAACACCATATATTTT.

CDR3 sequence: CASSIRTGAGELFF. The CDR3 DNA follows: TGTGCCAGTAGTATCCGGACAGGGGCCGGGGAGCTGTTTTTT. The chain has TRBV19 and TRBJ2-2; 9 nucleotides align to TRBD1. After removal of 3 bases from V and 6 bases from J, the junction contained 2 bases not matched to a gene. This CDR3 is 14 amino acids long. Germline V gene data show CDR1 as LNHDA and CDR2 as SQIVND (reference sequence).

CDR3 sequence reads: CASSLSSENTEAFF. The CDR3, as DNA: TGTGCCAGCAGTTTATCCTCAGAGAACACTGAAGCTTTCTTT. The chain joins TRBV28 to TRBJ1-1; D is undetermined. The V end was cut by 1 base, the J end by 1 base, with 7 bases between. Germline assignment: CDR1 MDHEN and CDR2 SYDVKM. The CDR3 spans 14 residues.

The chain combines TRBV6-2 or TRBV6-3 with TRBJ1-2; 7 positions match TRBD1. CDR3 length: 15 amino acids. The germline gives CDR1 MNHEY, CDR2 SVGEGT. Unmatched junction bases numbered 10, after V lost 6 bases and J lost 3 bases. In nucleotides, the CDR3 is TGTGCCAGCAGACCTGAACAGGGGTTCTACTATGGCTACACCTTC. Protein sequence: CASRPEQGFYYGYTF.

CDR3 coding DNA: TGTGCCTGGAGTGTACAGGGGTTTCAGCCCCAGCATTTT. Protein product: CAWSVQGFQPQHF. The chain uses TRBV30 and TRBJ1-5; 7 bases fit TRBD1. Germline V gene lookup returns CDR1 GTSNPN and CDR2 SVGIG (reference sequence). The V and J ends lost 0 bases and 6 bases, in that order; junction bases with no gene match: 2. The CDR3 is 13 residues long.

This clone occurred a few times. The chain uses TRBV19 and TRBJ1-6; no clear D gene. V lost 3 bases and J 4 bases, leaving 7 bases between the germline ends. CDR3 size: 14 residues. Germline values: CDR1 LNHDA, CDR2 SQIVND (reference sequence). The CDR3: CASSIQVYNSPLHF. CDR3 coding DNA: TGTGCCAGTAGTATCCAGGTATATAATTCACCCCTCCACTTT.

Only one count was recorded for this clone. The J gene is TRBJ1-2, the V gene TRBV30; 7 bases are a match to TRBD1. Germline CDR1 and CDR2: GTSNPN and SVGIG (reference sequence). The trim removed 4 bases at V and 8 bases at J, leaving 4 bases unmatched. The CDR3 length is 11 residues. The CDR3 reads CAWNRGWGYTF. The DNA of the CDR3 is TGTGCCTGGAACAGGGGTTGGGGCTACACCTTC. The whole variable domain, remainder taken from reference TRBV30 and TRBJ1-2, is SQTIHQWPATLVQPVGSPLSLECTVEGTSNPNLYWYRQAAGRGLQLLFYSVGIGQISSEVPQNLSASRPQDRQFILSSKKLLLSDSGFYLCAWNRGWGYTFGSGTRLTVV.

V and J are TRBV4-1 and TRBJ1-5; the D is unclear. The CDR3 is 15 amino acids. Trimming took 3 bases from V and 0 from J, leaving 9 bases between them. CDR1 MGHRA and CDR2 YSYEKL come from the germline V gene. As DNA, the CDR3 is TGCGCCAGCAGCCAGAGACATAATAGCAATCAGCCCCAGCATTTT. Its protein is CASSQRHNSNQPQHF.

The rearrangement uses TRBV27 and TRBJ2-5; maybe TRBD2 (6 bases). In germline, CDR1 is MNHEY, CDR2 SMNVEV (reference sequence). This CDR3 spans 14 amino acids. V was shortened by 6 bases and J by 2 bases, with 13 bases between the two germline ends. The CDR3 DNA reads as TGTGCCAGCAGCCCGAGGAGGGAACAAGAGACCCAGTACTTC. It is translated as CASSPRREQETQYF.

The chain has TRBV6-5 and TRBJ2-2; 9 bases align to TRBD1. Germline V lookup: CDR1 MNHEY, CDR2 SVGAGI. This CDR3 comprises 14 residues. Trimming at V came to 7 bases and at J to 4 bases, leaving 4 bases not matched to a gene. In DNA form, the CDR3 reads TGTGCCAGCACGACAGGGGGGCGCACCGGGGAGCTGTTTTTT. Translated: CASTTGGRTGELFF.

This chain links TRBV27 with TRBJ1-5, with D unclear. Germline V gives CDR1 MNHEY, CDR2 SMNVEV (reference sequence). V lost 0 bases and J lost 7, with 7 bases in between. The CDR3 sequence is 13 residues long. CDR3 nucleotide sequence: TGTGCCAGCAGTTTATCGGTGGGCCAGCCCCAGCATTTT. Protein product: CASSLSVGQPQHF.

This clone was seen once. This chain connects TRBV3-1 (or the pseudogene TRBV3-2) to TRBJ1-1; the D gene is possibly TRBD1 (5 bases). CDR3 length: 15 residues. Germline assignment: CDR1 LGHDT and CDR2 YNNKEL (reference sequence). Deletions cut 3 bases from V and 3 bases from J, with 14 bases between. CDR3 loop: CASSHSGAGDTEAFF. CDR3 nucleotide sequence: TGTGCCAGCAGCCACTCGGGAGCGGGGGACACTGAAGCTTTCTTT.

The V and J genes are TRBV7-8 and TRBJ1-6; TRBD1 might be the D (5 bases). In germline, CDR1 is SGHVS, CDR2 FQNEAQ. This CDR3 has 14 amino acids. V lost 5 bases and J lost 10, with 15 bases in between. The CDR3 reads CASSVVRVNSPLHF. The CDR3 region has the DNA TGTGCCAGCAGCGTTGTCAGGGTGAACTCACCCCTCCACTTT.